A single sample is the source of the 4 T cell receptor beta chains below, sequenced in a study of CD8+ T cells in alopecia areata. Treatment: oral pan-JAK inhibitor, 5-10 mg twice daily. Sequencing used cDNA as its template, made by extracting RNA and reverse transcribing it. The data were produced by immunoSEQ multiplex PCR, yet TCRdb's version contains in-frame clones alone and is incomplete. The sample has 170,000 or so clones; roughly 53% are singletons. The starting material was CD8+ T cells sorted from blood, obtained at week 24, from a patient treated with tofacitinib. These receptors came from a human donor with alopecia areata.

This chain joins TRBV4-1 and TRBJ2-2; D is ambiguous. This CDR3 spans 16 amino acids. With 0 bases removed from V and 5 bases from J, the gap between germline ends came to 13 bases. Germline loops: CDR1 MGHRA, CDR2 YSYEKL. CDR3 protein: CASSQDGLRVTGELFF. CDR3 coding DNA: TGCGCCAGCAGCCAAGATGGTTTACGGGTTACCGGGGAGCTGTTTTTT.

V is TRBV30 and J is TRBJ1-2; no definite D call. Germline CDR1 GTSNPN, CDR2 SVGIG (reference sequence). The V end lost 8 bases, the J end lost 12 bases, and 19 bases lay between the germline ends. The CDR3 sequence is 11 residues long. CDR3 amino acids: CAMDPADSNTF. CDR3 coding DNA: TGTGCCATGGACCCGGCCGATAGTAACACCTTC.

V is TRBV6-5 and J is TRBJ1-2; 7 bases map to TRBD1. Losses at the gene ends were 5 bases for V and 1 base for J; bases not matched to a gene: 4. The CDR3 runs to 14 residues. The germline V gene encodes CDR1 MNHEY and CDR2 SVGAGI. This CDR3 reads CASSTDRDNYGYTF. Here the CDR3 DNA reads TGTGCCAGCAGTACCGACAGGGATAACTATGGCTACACCTTC.

This sequence joins TRBV9 and TRBJ1-2; 10 bases map to TRBD1. The CDR3 covers 18 residues. The ends lost 3 bases at V and 5 bases at J; junction bases unmatched: 16. The germline gives CDR1 SGDLS, CDR2 YYNGEE. CDR3 residues: CASSATWTGGSLQYGYTF. CDR3 DNA: TGTGCCAGCAGCGCCACTTGGACAGGGGGGTCTCTACAATATGGCTACACCTTC.